The clone carrying this TCR beta chain was seen more than once but under ten times. The sample is drawn from a study of blood T cell repertoires in COVID-19. Study-level information: Specimens from acute and convalescent COVID-19 originated in the United States, Italy and Spain. Sample material is recorded as cDNA or gDNA derived from T cells, B-cell-depleted T cells, or PBMCs.

The CDR3 is 14 amino acids. Germline V lookup: CDR1 SQVTM, CDR2 ANQGSEA. V was shortened by 7 bases and J by 7 bases, with 19 bases between the two germline ends. In the authors' methods: Amplifying reference gene primers gave estimates of nucleated cell counts. Profiling relied on immunoSEQ multiplex PCR, and the TCRdb table lists in-frame clones only, not all of them. V and J calls and clone size are given by that table; D and trimming were obtained from the DNA. This repertoire shows under 75,000 clones, over 75% found once; its top ten account for more than 2.5%. The sample consisted of peripheral blood. The chain is built from TRBV29-1 and TRBJ1-4; D is perhaps TRBD1 (5 bases). The TCR was taken from a man aged 45-60 years with acute or convalescent COVID-19. The CDR3 loop is CSAQGEVTAEKLFF. Written as DNA, the CDR3 is TGCAGCGCCCAGGGCGAAGTGACCGCTGAAAAACTGTTTTTT.